The T cell receptor beta chain under discussion was sequenced for a study of identical twins. Study-level findings and limits: Beta out-of-frame sequences displayed a weaker excess of sharing between twins.

CDR3 length: 13 residues. V dropped 6 bases and J dropped 5; count of bases not matched to a gene: 6. Per germline, CDR1 SQVTM and CDR2 ANQGSEA. Regarding this clonotype: Its antigen is not identified.

Each CDR3 protein is one row after TCRdb ran MiXCR on the 5' RACE reads. Seen here are over 550,000 distinct CDR3 sequences, 7.1% observed once, and the top ten hold about 1.6%. The same data also contributed to another study, on yellow fever vaccine responses in identical twins.

Sequencing was carried out using PBMCs. The TCR was taken from a woman younger than 30 in good health. This rearrangement joins TRBV29-1 to TRBJ1-1, with 10 bases fitting TRBD1. The CDR3 region is CSVRDRGLTEAFF. CDR3 in DNA: TGCAGCGTACGGGACAGGGGTTTGACTGAAGCTTTCTTT.